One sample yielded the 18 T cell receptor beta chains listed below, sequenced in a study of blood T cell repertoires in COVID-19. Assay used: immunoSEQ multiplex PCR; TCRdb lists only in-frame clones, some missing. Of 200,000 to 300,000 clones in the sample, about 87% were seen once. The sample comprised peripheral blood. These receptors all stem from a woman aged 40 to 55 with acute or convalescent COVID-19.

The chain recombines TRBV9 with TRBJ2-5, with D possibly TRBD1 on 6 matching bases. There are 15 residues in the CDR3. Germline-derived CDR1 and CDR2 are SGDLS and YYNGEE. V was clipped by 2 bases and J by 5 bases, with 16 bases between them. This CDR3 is CASSVLQGVGETQYF. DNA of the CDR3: TGTGCCAGCAGCGTCCTACAGGGAGTGGGCGAGACCCAGTACTTC.

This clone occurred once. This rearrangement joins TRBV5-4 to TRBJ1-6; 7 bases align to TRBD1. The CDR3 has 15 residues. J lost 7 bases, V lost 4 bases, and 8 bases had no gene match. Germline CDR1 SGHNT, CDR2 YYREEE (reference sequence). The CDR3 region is CASSPMSRGNSPLHF. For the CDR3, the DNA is TGTGCCAGCAGCCCTATGAGCAGGGGGAATTCACCCCTCCACTTT.

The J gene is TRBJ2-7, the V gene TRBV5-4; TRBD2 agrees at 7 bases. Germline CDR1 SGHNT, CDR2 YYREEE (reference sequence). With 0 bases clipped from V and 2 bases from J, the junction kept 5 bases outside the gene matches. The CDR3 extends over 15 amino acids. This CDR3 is CASSLDPAGTYEQYV. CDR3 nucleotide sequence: TGTGCCAGCAGCTTGGACCCAGCGGGGACCTACGAGCAGTACGTC.

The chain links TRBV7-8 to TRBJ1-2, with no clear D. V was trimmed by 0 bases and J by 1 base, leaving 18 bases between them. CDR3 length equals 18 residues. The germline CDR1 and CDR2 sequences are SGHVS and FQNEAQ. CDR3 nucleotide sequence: TGTGCCAGCAGCTTAGCAGGACTGGTCCACACCTTTAACTATGGCTACACCTTC. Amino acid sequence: CASSLAGLVHTFNYGYTF.

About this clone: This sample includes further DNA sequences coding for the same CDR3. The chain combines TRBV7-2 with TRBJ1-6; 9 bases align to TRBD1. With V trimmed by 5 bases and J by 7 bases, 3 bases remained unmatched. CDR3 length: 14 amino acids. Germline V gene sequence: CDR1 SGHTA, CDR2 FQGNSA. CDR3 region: CASSRGQGNSPLHF. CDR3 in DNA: TGTGCCAGCAGCCGGGGACAGGGCAATTCACCCCTCCACTTT.

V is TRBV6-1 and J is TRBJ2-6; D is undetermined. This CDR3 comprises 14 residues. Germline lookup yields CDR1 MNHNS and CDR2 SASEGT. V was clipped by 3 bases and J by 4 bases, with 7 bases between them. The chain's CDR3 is CASSDVRGANVLTF. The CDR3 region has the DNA TGTGCCAGCAGTGATGTGCGGGGGGCCAACGTCCTGACTTTC.

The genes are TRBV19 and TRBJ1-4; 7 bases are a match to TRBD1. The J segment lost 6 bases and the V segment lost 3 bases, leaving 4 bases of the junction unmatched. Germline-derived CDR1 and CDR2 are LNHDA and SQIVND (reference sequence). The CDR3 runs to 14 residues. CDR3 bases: TGTGCCAGTAGTATGGGGCAGGGGGATGAAAAACTGTTTTTT. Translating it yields CASSMGQGDEKLFF.

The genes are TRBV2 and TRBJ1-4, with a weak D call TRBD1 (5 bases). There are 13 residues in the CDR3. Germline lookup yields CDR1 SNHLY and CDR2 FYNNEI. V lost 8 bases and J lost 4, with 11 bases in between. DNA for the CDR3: TGTGCCAGCGACCTCGGGGGTAATGAAAAACTGTTTTTT. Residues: CASDLGGNEKLFF.

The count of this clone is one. CDR3: CAIDSIQAYEQYV. For the CDR3, the DNA is TGTGCCATCGACAGTATTCAAGCCTACGAGCAGTACGTC. The rearrangement joins TRBV19 to TRBJ2-7; D is perhaps TRBD1 (5 bases). Germline loops: CDR1 LNHDA, CDR2 SQIVND (reference sequence). V lost 10 bases and J 2 bases, leaving 15 bases between the germline ends. The CDR3 is 13 residues long.

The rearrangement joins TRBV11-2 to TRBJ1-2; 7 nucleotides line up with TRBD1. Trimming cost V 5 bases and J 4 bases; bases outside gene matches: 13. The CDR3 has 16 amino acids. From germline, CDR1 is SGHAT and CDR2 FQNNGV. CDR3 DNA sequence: TGTGCCAGCAGCCCATTACCGGGACAGAGGTTCTATGGCTACACCTTC. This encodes CASSPLPGQRFYGYTF.

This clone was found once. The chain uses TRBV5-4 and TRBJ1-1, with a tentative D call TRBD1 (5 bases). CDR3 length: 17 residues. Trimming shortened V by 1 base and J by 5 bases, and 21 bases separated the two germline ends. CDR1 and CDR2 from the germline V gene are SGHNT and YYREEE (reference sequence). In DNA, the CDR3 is TGTGCCAGCAGCTTGCAAGACAGTCGACCGGAGGGGACTGAAGCTTTCTTT. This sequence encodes CASSLQDSRPEGTEAFF. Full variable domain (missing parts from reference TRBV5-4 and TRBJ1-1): ETGVTQSPTHLIKTRGQQVTLRCSSQSGHNTVSWYQQALGQGPQFIFQYYREEENGRGNFPPRFSGLQFPNYSSELNVNALELDDSALYLCASSLQDSRPEGTEAFFGQGTRLTVV.

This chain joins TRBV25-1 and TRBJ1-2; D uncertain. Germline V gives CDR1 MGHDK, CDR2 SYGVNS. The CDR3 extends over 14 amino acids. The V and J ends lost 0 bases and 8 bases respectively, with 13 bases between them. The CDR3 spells CASSEYNPTGGYTF. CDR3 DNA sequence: TGTGCCAGCAGTGAATACAATCCAACGGGAGGCTACACCTTC.

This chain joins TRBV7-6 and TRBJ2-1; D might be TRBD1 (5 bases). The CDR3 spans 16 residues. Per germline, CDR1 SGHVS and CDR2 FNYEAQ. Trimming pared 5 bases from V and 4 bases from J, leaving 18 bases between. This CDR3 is CASSPIPTGLYNEQFF. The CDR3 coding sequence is TGTGCCAGCAGCCCAATCCCAACAGGCCTTTACAATGAGCAGTTCTTC.

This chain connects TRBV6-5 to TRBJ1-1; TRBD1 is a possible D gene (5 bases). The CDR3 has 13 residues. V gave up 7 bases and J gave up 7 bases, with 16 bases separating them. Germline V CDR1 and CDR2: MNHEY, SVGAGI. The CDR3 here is CASIRPLTGEAFF. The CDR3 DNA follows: TGTGCCAGCATCCGTCCCTTAACAGGTGAAGCTTTCTTT.

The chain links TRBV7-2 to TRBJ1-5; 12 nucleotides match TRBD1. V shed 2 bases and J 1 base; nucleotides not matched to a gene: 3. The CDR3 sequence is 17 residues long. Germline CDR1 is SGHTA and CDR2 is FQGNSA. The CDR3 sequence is CASSLYGTGGSNQPQHF. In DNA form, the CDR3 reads TGTGCCAGCAGCTTATACGGGACAGGGGGCAGCAATCAGCCCCAGCATTTT.

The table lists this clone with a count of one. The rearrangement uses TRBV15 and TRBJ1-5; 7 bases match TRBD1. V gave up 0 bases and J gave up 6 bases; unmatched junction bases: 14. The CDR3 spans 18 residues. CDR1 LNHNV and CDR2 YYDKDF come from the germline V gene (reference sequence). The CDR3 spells CATSRDGLTGPAGQPQHF. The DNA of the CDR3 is TGTGCCACCAGCAGAGACGGATTGACAGGGCCAGCCGGTCAGCCCCAGCATTTT.

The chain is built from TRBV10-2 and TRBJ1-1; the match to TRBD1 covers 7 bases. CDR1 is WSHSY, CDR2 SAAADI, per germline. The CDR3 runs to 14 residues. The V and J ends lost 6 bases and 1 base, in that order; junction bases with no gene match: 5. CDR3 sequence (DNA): TGCGCCAGCAGGATGACAGGGACGAACACTGAAGCTTTCTTT. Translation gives CASRMTGTNTEAFF.

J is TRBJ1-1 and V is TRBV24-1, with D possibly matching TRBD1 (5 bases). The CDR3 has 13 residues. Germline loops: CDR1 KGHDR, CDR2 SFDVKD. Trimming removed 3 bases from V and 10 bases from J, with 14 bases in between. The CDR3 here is CATSDTGGRGAFF. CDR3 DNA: TGTGCCACCAGTGATACCGGGGGTCGAGGAGCTTTCTTT.